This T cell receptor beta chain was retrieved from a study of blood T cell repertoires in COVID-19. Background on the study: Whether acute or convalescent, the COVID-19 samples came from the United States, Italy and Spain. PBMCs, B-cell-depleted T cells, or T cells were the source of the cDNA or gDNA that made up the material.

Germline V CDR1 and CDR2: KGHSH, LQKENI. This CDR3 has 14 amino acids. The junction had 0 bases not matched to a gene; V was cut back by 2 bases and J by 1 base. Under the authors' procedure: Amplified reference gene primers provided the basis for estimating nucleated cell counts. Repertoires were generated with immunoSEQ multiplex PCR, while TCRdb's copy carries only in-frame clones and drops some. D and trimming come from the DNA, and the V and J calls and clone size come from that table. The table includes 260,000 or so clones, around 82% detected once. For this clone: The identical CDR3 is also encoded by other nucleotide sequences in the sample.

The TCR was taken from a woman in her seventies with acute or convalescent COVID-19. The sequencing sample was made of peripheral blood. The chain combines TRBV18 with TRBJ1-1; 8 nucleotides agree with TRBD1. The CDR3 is CASSPGQGNTEAFF. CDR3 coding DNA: TGTGCCAGCTCACCAGGACAGGGGAACACTGAAGCTTTCTTT.